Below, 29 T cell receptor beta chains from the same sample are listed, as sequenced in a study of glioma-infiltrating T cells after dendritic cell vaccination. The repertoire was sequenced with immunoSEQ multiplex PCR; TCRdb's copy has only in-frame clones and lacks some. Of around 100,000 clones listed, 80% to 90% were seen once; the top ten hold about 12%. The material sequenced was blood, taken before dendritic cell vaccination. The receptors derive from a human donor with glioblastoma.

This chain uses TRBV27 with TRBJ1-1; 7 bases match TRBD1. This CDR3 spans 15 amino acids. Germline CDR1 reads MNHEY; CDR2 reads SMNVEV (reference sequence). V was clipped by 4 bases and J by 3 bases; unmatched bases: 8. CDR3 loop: CASSSLGGEDTEAFF. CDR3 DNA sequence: TGTGCCAGCAGTTCGTTAGGGGGCGAGGACACTGAAGCTTTCTTT.

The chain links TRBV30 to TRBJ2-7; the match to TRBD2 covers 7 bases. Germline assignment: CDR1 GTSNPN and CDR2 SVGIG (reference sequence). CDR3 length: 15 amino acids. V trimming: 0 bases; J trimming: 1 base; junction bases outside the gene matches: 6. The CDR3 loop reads CAWSVAGERSYEQYF. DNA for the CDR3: TGTGCCTGGAGTGTTGCGGGGGAAAGGTCCTACGAGCAGTACTTC.

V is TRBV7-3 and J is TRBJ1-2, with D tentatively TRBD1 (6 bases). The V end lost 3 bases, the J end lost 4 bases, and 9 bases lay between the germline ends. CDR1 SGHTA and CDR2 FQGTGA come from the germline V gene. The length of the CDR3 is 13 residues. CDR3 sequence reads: CASSFSRGYGYTF. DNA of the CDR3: TGTGCCAGCAGCTTTAGCAGGGGCTATGGCTACACCTTC.

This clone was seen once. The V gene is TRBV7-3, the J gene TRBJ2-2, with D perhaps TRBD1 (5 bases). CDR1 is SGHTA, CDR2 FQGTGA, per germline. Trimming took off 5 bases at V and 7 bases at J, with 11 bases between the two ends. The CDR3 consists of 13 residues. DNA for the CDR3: TGTGCCAGCAGCCCGGACATTGGCGGGGAGCTGTTTTTT. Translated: CASSPDIGGELFF.

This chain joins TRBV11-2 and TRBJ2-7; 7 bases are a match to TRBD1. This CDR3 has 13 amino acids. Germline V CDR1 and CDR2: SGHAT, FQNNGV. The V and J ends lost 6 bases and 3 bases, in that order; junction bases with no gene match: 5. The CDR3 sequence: CASRRTGYYEQYF. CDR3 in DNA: TGTGCCAGCAGACGGACAGGCTACTACGAGCAGTACTTC.

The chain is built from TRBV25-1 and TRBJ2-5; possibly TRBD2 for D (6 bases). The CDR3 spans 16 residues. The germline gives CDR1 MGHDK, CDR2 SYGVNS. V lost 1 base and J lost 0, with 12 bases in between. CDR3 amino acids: CASSEWRGTDQETQYF. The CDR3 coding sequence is TGTGCCAGCAGTGAATGGAGGGGCACGGACCAAGAGACCCAGTACTTC. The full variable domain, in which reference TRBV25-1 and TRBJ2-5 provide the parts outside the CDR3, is EADIYQTPRYLVIGTGKKITLECSQTMGHDKMYWYQQDPGMELHLIHYSYGVNSTEKGDLSSESTVSRIRTEHFPLTLESARPSHTSQYLCASSEWRGTDQETQYFGPGTRLLVL.

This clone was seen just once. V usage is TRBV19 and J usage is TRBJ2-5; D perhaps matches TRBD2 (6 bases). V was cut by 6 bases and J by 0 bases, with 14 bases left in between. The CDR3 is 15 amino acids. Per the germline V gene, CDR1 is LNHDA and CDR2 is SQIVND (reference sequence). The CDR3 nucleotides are TGTGCCAGTAGACCACACGGGGGTGACCAAGAGACCCAGTACTTC. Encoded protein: CASRPHGGDQETQYF.

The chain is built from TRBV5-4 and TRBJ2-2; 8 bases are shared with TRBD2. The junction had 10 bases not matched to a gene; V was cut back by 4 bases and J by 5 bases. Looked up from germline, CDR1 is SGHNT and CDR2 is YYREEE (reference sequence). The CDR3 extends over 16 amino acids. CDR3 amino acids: CASSPPGGARTGELFF. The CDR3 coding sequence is TGTGCCAGCAGCCCCCCGGGGGGGGCCAGAACCGGGGAGCTGTTTTTT.

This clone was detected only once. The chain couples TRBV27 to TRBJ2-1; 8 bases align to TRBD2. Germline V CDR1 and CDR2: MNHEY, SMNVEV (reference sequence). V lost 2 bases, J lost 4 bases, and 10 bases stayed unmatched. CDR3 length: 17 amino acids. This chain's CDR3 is CASSLRAGGRYYNEQFF. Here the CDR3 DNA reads TGTGCCAGCAGTTTAAGGGCGGGGGGTCGATATTACAATGAGCAGTTCTTC.

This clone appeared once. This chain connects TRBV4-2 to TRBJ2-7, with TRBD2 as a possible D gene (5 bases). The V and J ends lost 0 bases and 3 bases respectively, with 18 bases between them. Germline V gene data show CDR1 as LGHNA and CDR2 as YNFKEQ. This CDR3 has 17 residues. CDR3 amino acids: CASSQDRDRLKFYEQYF. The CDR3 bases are TGTGCCAGCAGCCAAGATCGGGATAGGTTGAAATTCTACGAGCAGTACTTC.

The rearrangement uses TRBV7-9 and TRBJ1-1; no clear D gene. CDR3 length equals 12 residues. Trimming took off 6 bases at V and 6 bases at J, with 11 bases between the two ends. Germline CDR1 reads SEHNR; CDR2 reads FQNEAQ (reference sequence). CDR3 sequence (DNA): TGTGCCAGCAGTCCTCGGTTTCCTGAAGCTTTCTTT. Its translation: CASSPRFPEAFF.

CDR3 sequence (DNA): TGTGCCAGCCAGGGGGCTTACACTGAAGCTTTCTTT. This gives the protein CASQGAYTEAFF. The chain is built from TRBV27 and TRBJ1-1; the match to TRBD1 covers 8 bases. Per the germline V gene, CDR1 is MNHEY and CDR2 is SMNVEV (reference sequence). This CDR3 has 12 amino acids. V shed 8 bases, J shed 3 bases, and the junction held 2 bases outside the gene matches.

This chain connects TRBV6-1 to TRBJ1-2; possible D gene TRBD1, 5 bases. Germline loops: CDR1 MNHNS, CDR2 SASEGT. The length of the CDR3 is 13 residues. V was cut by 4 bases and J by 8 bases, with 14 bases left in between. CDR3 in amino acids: CASSVSGVSGYTF. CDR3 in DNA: TGTGCCAGCAGTGTGTCGGGGGTTTCCGGCTACACCTTC.

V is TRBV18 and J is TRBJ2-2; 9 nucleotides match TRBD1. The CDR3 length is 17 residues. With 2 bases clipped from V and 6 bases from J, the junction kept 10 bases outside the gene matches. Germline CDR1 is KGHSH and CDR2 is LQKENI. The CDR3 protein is CASSPFLTGTGPGELFF. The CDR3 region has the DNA TGTGCCAGCTCACCATTCCTTACCGGGACAGGGCCCGGGGAGCTGTTTTTT.

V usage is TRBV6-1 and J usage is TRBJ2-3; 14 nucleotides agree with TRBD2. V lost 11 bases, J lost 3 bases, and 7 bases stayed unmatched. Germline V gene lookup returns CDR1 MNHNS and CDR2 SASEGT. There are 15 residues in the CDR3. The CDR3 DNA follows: TGTGCCGGAAGGAGACTAGCGGGGGGGACAGATACGCAGTATTTT. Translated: CAGRRLAGGTDTQYF.

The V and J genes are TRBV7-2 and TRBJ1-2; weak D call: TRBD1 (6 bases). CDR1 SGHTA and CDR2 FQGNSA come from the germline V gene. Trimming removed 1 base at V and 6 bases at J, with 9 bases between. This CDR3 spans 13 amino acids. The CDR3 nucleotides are TGTGCCAGCAGCTTAGATCGGGACAATGGCTACACCTTC. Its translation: CASSLDRDNGYTF.

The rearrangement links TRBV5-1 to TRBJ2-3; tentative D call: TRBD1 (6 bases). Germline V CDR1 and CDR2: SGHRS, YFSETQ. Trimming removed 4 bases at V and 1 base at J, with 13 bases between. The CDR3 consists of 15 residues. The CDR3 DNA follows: TGCGCCAGCAGCACCGGACAGACCCGCACAGATACGCAGTATTTT. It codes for CASSTGQTRTDTQYF.

Here the CDR3 DNA reads TGTGCCAGCAGTCCTACCGACAGTGTTGAAAAACTGTTTTTT. Translation gives CASSPTDSVEKLFF. The V and J genes are TRBV27 and TRBJ1-4; tentative D call: TRBD1 (5 bases). The germline V gene encodes CDR1 MNHEY and CDR2 SMNVEV (reference sequence). This CDR3 region has 14 residues. The ends were cut back, 5 bases at V and 7 bases at J, with 14 bases in the middle. The whole variable domain, remainder taken from reference TRBV27 and TRBJ1-4, is EAQVTQNPRYLITVTGKKLTVTCSQNMNHEYMSWYRQDPGLGLRQIYYSMNVEVTDKGDVPEGYKVSRKEKRNFPLILESPSPNQTSLYFCASSPTDSVEKLFFGSGTQLSVL.

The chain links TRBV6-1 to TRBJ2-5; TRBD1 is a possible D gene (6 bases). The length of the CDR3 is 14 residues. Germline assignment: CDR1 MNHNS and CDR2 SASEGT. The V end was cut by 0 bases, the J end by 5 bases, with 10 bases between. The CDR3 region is CASSEAGQIETQYF. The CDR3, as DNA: TGTGCCAGCAGTGAAGCCGGACAGATTGAGACCCAGTACTTC.

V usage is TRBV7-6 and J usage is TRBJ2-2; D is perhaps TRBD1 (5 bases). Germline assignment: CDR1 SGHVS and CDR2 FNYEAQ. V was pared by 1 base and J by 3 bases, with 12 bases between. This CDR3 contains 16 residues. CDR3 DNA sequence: TGTGCCAGCAGCTTAGTCGCAGGGTACGACACCGGGGAGCTGTTTTTT. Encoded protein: CASSLVAGYDTGELFF. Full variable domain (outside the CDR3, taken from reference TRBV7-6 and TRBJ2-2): GAGVSQSPRYKVTKRGQDVALRCDPISGHVSLYWYRQALGQGPEFLTYFNYEAQQDKSGLPNDRFSAERPEGSISTLTIQRTEQRDSAMYRCASSLVAGYDTGELFFGEGSRLTVL.

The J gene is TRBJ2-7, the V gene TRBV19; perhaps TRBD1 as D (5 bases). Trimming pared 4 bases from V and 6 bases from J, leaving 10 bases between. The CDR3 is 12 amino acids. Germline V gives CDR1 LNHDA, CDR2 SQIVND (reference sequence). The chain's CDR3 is CASSTDTREQYF. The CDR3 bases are TGTGCCAGTAGTACGGACACGCGCGAGCAGTACTTC.

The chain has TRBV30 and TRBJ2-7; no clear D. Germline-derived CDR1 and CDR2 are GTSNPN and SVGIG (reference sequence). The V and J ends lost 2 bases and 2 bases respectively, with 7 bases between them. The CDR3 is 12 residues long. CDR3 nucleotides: TGTGCCTGGAGTACTGGTACCTACGAGCAGTACTTC. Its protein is CAWSTGTYEQYF.

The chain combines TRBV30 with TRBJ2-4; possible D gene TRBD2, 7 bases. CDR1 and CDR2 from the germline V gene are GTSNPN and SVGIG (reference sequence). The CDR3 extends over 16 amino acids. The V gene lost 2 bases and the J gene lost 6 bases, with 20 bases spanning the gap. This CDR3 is CAWSPGVGGPGNIQYF. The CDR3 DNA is TGTGCCTGGAGTCCGGGGGTGGGGGGGCCGGGAAACATTCAGTACTTC.

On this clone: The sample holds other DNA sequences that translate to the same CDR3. The CDR3 here is CASSLAGGGQPQHF. CDR3 sequence (DNA): TGTGCCAGCAGCTTAGCCGGGGGAGGGCAGCCCCAGCATTTT. The chain has TRBV7-9 and TRBJ1-5; D possibly corresponds to TRBD1 (5 bases). V lost 0 bases to trimming and J lost 7 bases, with 10 bases between them. This CDR3 region has 14 residues. In germline, CDR1 is SEHNR, CDR2 FQNEAQ (reference sequence).

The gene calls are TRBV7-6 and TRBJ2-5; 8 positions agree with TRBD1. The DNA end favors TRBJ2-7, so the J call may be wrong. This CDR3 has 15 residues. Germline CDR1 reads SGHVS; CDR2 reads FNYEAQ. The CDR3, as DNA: TGTGCCAGCAGCCGCCTCCAGGGGGCCCCCTACGAGCAGTACTTC. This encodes CASSRLQGAPYEQYF.

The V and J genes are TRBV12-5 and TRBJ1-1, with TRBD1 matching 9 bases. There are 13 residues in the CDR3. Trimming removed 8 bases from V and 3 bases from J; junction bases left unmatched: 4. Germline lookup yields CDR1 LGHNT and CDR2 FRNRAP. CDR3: CASNRGLYTEAFF. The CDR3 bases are TGTGCTAGTAACAGGGGGCTTTACACTGAAGCTTTCTTT.

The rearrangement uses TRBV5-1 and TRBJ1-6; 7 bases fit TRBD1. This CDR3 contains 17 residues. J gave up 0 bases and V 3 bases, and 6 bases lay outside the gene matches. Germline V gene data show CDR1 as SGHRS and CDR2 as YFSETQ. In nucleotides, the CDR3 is TGCGCCAGCAGCTCGGGACAGTCGAGCTCCTATAATTCACCCCTCCACTTT. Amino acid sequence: CASSSGQSSSYNSPLHF.

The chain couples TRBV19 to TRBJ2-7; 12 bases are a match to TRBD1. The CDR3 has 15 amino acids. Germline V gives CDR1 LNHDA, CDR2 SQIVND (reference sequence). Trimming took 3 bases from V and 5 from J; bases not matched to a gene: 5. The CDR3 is CASSIRGQGADEQYF. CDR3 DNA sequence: TGTGCCAGTAGTATTAGGGGACAGGGGGCTGACGAGCAGTACTTC.

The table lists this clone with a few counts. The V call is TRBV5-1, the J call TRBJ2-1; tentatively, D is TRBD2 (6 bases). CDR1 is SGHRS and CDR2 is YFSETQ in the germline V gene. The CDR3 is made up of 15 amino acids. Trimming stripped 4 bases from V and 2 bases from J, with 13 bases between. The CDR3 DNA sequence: TGCGCCAGCAGCGCCGCCCGGACTACCTACAATGAGCAGTTCTTC. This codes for CASSAARTTYNEQFF.